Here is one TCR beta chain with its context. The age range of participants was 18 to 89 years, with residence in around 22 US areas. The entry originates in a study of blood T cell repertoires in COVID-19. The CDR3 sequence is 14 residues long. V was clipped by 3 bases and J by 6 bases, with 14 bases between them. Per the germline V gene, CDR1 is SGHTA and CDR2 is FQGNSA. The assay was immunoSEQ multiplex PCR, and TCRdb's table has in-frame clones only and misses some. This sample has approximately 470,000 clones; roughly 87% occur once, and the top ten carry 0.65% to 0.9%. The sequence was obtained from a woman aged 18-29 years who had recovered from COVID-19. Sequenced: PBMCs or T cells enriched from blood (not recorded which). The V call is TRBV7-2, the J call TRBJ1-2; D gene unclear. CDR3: CASSFGLGGDGYTF. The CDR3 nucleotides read TGTGCCAGCAGCTTCGGGTTGGGTGGAGATGGCTACACCTTC.